This TCR beta chain was retrieved from a study of shared clonotypes between healthy human individuals. Study-level background: Three plates were used per donor for CD4 naive, three for CD4 memory, two for CD8 naive and one for CD8 memory.

As regards this clone: As yet, its antigen is unknown.

Authors' processing steps: ImmunoSEQ output held junction-only sequences without quality scores, so filtering differed. Repertoires were generated with immunoSEQ multiplex PCR, while TCRdb's copy carries only in-frame clones and drops some. The V and J calls and the clone size are those of that table, but D and trimming were determined from the DNA. The data show roughly 1,500,000 clones, just under 99% seen once. The CDR3 has 16 residues. The trim removed 3 bases at V and 4 bases at J, leaving 6 bases unmatched. Germline V gives CDR1 SGHNT, CDR2 YENEEA. Notes on the study in general: Naive subsets, compared against memory subsets, generally had larger estimated richness values. The sole specimen, blood, was sampled, and tissue repertoires likely differ.

This sequence originates from a man aged 25-45 years in good health. The sample consisted of naive CD4+ T cells sorted from blood. Indicated subset: CD45RA+ positively selected. The chain couples TRBV11-3 to TRBJ2-1, with 10 bases lining up with TRBD2. The CDR3 loop is CASSFGRTSGYNEQFF. The CDR3 DNA reads as TGTGCCAGCAGCTTTGGTCGGACTAGCGGTTACAATGAGCAGTTCTTC.